In its sample, the clone carrying this T cell receptor beta chain was seen many times. The sample belongs to a study of blood T cells in healthy people across ages. Trimming cost V 4 bases and J 6 bases, with 13 bases left between them. The length of the CDR3 is 12 residues. Germline CDR1 SQVTM, CDR2 ANQGSEA. Sample-barcoded 5' priming and a J-beta primer mix drove a second PCR of about 6 to 12 cycles. Via MiXCR, TCRdb re-called the 5' RACE reads, giving one row per CDR3 protein. The sample has approximately 900,000 distinct CDR3 sequences, just under 30% seen once. These records were also assigned to another study, of T cells of mothers and their children. That work adds: Normalized overlap was always slightly, never significantly, higher in related than unrelated mother-child pairs.

V gene TRBV29-1 combines with J gene TRBJ2-7; D is possibly TRBD1 or TRBD2 (5 bases each). This TCR was recovered from a woman in her thirties or forties in good health. The sample taken for sequencing was blood. In nucleotides, the CDR3 is TGCAGCGTTGGGAAGGGTGGGGGCGAGCAGTACTTC. This codes for CSVGKGGGEQYF.